This T cell receptor (beta chain) was sequenced in a study of blood T cell repertoires in COVID-19. This CDR3 comprises 14 residues. J lost 5 bases, V lost 2 bases, and 2 bases had no gene match. From germline, CDR1 is KGHSH and CDR2 LQKENI. Some clones are missing from TCRdb's copy, which holds only in-frame ones; the method was immunoSEQ multiplex PCR. The data show approximately 100,000 clones, with around 90% seen just once and about 3% held by the top ten. V is TRBV18 and J is TRBJ2-1, with 8 bases fitting TRBD2. This TCR derives from a human donor in a cohort sampled during active COVID-19. The sequenced sample was peripheral blood. The CDR3 region is CASSPRTSNNEQFF. The CDR3 coding sequence is TGTGCCAGCTCACCAAGGACTAGCAACAATGAGCAGTTCTTC.